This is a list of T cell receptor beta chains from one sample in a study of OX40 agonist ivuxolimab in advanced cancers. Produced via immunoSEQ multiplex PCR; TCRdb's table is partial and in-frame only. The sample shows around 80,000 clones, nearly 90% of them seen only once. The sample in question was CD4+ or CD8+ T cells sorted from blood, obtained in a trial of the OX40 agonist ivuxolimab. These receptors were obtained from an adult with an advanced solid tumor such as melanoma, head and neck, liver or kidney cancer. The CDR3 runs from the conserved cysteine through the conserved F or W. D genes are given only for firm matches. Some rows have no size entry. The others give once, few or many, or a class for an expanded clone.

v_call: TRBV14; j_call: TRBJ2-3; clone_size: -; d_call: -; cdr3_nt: TGTGCCAGCAGCCAAGAGAATCGGGCCTCGTATACGCAGTATTTT; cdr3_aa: CASSQENRASYTQYF
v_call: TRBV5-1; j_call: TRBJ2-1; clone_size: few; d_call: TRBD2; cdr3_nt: TGCGCCAGCAGCGGGGCTAGCGGGGGTTACAATGAGCAGTTCTTC; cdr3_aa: CASSGASGGYNEQFF
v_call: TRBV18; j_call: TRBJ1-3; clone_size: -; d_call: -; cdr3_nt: TGTGCCAGCTCACTCAGAGGAGAACCTGGAAACACCATATATTTT; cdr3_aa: CASSLRGEPGNTIYF
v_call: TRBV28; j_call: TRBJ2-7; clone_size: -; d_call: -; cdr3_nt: TGTGCCAGCAGTTTATCGGGACCGACTGGCGAGCAGTACTTC; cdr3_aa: CASSLSGPTGEQYF
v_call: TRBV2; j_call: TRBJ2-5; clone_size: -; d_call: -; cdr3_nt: TGTGCCAGCAGCTACCAAGAGACCCAGTACTTC; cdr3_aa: CASSYQETQYF
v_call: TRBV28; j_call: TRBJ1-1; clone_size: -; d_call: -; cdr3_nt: TGTGCCAGCAGTTTATATAACAGCTTCAACACTGAAGCTTTCTTT; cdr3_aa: CASSLYNSFNTEAFF
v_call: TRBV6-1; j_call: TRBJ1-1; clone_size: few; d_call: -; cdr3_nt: TGTGCCAGCAGTGAAGTCAGGAGGGGTGAAGCTTTCTTT; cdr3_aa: CASSEVRRGEAFF
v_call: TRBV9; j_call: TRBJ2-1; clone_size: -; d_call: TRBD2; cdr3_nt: TGTGCCAGCAGCGGTAGCGGGAGGGTCGTCGATGAGCAGTTCTTC; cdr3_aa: CASSGSGRVVDEQFF
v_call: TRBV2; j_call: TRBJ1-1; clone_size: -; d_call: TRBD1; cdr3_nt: TGTGCCAGCAGGGCTAGTTGGACAGGGACTGAAGCTTTCTTT; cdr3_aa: CASRASWTGTEAFF
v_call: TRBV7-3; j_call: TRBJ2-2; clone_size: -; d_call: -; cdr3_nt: TGTGCCAGCAGCTTAAACGGAGGGGCGAACACCGGGGAGCTGTTTTTT; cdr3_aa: CASSLNGGANTGELFF
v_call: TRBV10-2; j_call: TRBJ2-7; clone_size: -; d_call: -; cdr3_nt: TGCGCCAGCAGTGAACACTACGAGCAGTACTTC; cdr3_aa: CASSEHYEQYF
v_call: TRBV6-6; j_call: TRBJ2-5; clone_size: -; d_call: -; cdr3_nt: TGTGCCAGCAGTTACTCGGAACTTAAAGAGACCCAGTACTTC; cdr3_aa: CASSYSELKETQYF
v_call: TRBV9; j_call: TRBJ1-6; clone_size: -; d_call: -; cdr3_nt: TGTGCCAGCAGCGTGACACAGGCCTCACCCCTCCACTTT; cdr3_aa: CASSVTQASPLHF
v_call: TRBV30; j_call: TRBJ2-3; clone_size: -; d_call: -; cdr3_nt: TGTGCCTGGAGTCAGCGCACAGATACGCAGTATTTT; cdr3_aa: CAWSQRTDTQYF
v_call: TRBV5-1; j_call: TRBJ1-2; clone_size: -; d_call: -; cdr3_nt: TGCGCCAGCAGCTTGGGCAGTCCGGGAGAGATAGGCTATGGCTACACCTTC; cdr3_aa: CASSLGSPGEIGYGYTF
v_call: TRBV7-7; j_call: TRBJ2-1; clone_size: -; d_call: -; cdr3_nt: TGTGCCAGCAGCTTAGCGGGAGGTCCCTACAATGAGCAGTTCTTC; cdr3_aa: CASSLAGGPYNEQFF
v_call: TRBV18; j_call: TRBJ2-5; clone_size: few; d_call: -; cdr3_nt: TGTGCCAGCGCTCTTGGACTTCAAGAGACCCAGTACTTC; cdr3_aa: CASALGLQETQYF
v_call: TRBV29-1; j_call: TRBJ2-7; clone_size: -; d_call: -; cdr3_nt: TGCAGCGTTGAATCTACAGGTGGTTACGAGCAGTACTTC; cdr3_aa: CSVESTGGYEQYF
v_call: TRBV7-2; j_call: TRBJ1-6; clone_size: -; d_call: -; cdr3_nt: TGTGCCAGCAGCGGGTACAGGGATTCACCCCTCCACTTT; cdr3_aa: CASSGYRDSPLHF
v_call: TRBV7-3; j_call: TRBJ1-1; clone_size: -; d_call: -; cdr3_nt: TGTGCCAGCAGCTTCTCAAGTAACACTGAAGCTTTCTTT; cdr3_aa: CASSFSSNTEAFF
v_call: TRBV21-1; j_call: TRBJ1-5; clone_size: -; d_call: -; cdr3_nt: TGTGCCAGCAGCAGTCTCAGTCTTTTAATGGGGAATCGGGGTAGCAATCAGCCCCAGCATTTT; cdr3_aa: CASSSLSLLMGNRGSNQPQHF
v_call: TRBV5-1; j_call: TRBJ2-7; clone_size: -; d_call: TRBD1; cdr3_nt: TGCGCCAGCAGCGCCGCTTGGTCAGGGGGACGCTACGAGCAGTACTTC; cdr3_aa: CASSAAWSGGRYEQYF
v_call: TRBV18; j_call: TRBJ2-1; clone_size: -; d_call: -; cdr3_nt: TGTGCCAGCTCACCGCGTGGGACCTACAATGAGCAGTTCTTC; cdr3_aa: CASSPRGTYNEQFF
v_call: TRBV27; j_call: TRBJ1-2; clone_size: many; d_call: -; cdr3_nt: TGTGCCAGCAGTTTTCGAGGGGTTTATGGCTACACCTTC; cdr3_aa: CASSFRGVYGYTF
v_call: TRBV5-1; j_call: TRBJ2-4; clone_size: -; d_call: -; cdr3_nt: TGCGCCAGCAGCTTGGGGGGAACCAAAAACATTCAGTACTTC; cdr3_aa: CASSLGGTKNIQYF
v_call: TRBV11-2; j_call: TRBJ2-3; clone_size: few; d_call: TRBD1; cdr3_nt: TGTGCCAGCAGCTTAGGGGGGACAGGGGGTAACACAGATACGCAGTATTTT; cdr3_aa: CASSLGGTGGNTDTQYF
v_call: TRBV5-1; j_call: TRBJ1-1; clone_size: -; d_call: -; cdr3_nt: TGCGCCAGCAGCTTTTTACAGGGGAACACTGAAGCTTTCTTT; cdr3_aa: CASSFLQGNTEAFF
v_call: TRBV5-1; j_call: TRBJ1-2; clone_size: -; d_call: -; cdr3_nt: TGCGCCAGCAGCGAGGGTGGTGGCTACACCTTC; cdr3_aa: CASSEGGGYTF
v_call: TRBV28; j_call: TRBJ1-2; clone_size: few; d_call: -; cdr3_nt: TGTGCCAGCAGTTTAAGGCATGGCTACACCTTC; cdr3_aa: CASSLRHGYTF
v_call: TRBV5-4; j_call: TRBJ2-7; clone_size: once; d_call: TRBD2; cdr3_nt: TGTGCCAGCAGCCCGATCGCTGGGACTAGCGCCTACGAGCAGTACTTC; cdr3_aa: CASSPIAGTSAYEQYF
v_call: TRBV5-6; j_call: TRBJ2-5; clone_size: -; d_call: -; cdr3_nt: TGTGCCTGCGCGGTAGGGGGATGGGGAGAGACCCAGTACTTC; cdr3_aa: CACAVGGWGETQYF
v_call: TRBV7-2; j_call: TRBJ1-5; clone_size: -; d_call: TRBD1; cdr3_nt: TGTGCCAGCAGCGTATCGGGACAGGGAATCCATCAGCCCCAGCATTTT; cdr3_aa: CASSVSGQGIHQPQHF
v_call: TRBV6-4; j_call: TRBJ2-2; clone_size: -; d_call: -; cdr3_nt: TGTGCCAGCAGCCCAAGCGGAGCCCTCACCGGGGAGCTGTTTTTT; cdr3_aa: CASSPSGALTGELFF
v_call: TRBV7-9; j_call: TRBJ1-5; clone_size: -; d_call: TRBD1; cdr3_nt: TGTGCCAGCAGCCCGGCCGGGACAGACAATCAGCCCCAGCATTTT; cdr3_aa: CASSPAGTDNQPQHF
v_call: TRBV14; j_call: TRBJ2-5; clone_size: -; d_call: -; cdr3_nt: TGTGCCAGCAGCCAGGGGGTGGGAGGCACCCAAGAGACCCAGTACTTC; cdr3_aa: CASSQGVGGTQETQYF